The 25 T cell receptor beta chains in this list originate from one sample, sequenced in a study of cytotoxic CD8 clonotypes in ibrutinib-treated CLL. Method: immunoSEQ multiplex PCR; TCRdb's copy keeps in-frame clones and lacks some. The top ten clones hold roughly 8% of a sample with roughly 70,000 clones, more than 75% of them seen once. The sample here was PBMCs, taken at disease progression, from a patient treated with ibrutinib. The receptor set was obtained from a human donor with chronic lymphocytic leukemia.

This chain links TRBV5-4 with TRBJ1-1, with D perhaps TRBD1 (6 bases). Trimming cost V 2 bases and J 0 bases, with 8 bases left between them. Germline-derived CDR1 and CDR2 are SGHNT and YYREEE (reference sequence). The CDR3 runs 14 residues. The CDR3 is CASSFTGMNTEAFF. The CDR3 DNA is TGTGCCAGCAGCTTCACAGGGATGAACACTGAAGCTTTCTTT.

The CDR3 spells CASSYDYEQYF. Written as DNA, the CDR3 is TGTGCCAGCAGTTATGACTACGAGCAGTACTTC. This sequence joins TRBV6-5 and TRBJ2-7; D gene ambiguous. Trimming left V 3 bases short and J 3 bases short, with 3 bases between. Germline-derived CDR1 and CDR2 are MNHEY and SVGAGI. The CDR3 has 11 amino acids.

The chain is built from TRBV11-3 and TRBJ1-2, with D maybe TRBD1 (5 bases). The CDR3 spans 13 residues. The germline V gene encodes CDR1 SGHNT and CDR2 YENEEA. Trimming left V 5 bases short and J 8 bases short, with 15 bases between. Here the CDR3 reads CASSAQAGEGYTF. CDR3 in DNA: TGTGCCAGCAGCGCACAGGCGGGGGAGGGCTACACCTTC.

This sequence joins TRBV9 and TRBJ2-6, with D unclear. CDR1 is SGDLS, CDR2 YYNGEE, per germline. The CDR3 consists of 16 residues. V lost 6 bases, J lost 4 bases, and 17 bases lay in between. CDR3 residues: CASTPNPASGANVLTF. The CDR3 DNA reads TGTGCCAGCACCCCGAATCCTGCTTCAGGGGCCAACGTCCTGACTTTC.

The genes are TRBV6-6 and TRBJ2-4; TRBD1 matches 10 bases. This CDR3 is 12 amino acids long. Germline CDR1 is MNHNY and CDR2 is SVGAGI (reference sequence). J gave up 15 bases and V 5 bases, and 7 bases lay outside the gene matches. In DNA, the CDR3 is TGTGCCAGCAGTCCGGGACAGGGGTCGCGGTACTTC. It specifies CASSPGQGSRYF.

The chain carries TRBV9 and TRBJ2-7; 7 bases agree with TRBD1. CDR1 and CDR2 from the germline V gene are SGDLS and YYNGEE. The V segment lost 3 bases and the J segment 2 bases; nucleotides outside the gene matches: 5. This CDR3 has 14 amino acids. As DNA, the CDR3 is TGTGCCAGCAGCGAATGGACAGGAGCCTACGAGCAGTACTTC. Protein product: CASSEWTGAYEQYF.

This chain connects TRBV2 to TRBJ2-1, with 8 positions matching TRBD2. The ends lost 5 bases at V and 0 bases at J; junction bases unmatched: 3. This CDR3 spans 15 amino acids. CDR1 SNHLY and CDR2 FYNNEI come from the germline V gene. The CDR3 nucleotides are TGTGCCAGCAGTCGACTAGCGAGCTCCTACAATGAGCAGTTCTTC. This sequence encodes CASSRLASSYNEQFF.

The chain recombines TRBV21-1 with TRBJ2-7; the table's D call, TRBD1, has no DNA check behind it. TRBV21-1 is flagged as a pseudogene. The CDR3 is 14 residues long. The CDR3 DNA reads TGTGCCAGCAGCATTAGGGACAGCGACTACGAGCAGTACTTC. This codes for CASSIRDSDYEQYF.

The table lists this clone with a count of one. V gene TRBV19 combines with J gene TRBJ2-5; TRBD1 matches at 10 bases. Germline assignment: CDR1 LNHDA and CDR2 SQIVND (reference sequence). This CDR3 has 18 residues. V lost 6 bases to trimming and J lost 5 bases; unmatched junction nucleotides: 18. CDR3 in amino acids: CASSFQTGGAYRRETQYF. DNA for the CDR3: TGTGCCAGTAGCTTCCAGACAGGGGGCGCTTATCGACGTGAGACCCAGTACTTC.

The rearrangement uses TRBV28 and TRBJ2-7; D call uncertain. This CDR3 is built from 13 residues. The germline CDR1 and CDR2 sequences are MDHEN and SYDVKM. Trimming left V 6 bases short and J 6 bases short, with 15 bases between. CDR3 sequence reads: CASRPPAVGEQYF. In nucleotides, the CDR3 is TGTGCCAGCAGACCACCCGCCGTCGGCGAGCAGTACTTC.

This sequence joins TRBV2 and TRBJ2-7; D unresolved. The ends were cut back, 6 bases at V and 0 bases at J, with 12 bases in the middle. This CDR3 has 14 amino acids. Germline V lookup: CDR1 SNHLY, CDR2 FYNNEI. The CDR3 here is CASRVSVSSYEQYF. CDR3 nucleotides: TGTGCCAGCAGGGTTTCGGTCAGCTCCTACGAGCAGTACTTC. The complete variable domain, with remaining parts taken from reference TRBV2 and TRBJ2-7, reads EPEVTQTPSHQVTQMGQEVILRCVPISNHLYFYWYRQILGQKVEFLVSFYNNEISEKSEIFDDQFSVERPDGSNFTLKIRSTKLEDSAMYFCASRVSVSSYEQYFGPGTRLTVT.

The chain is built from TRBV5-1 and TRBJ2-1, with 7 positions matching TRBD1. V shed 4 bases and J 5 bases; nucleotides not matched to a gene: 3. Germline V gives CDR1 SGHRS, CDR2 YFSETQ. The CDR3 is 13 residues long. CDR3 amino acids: CASSRTGNNEQFF. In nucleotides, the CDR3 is TGCGCCAGCAGCCGGACAGGTAACAATGAGCAGTTCTTC.

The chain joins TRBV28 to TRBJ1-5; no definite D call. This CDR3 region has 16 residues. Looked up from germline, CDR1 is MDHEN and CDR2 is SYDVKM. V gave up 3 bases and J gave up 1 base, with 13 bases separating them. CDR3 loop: CASSLSSLLSNQPQHF. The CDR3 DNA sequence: TGTGCCAGCAGTTTGTCCAGTCTTTTAAGCAATCAGCCCCAGCATTTT.

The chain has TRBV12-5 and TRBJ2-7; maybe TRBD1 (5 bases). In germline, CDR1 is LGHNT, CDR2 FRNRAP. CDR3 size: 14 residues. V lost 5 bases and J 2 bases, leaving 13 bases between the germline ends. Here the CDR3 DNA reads TGTGCTAGTGGTGCAACAGGTATCGCCTACGAGCAGTACTTC. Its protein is CASGATGIAYEQYF.

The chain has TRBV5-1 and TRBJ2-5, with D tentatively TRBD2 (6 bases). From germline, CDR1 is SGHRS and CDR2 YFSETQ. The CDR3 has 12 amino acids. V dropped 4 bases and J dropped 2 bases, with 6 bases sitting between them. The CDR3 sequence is CASSAGQETQYF. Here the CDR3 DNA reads TGCGCCAGCAGCGCGGGACAAGAGACCCAGTACTTC.

Here the CDR3 DNA reads TGCGCCAGCAGTGAGCCCCTAAGACTAGCGAGGGGCCAAGAGACCCAGTACTTC. Translating it yields CASSEPLRLARGQETQYF. J is TRBJ2-5 and V is TRBV10-2, with 8 positions matching TRBD2. Losses at the gene ends were 2 bases for V and 1 base for J; bases not matched to a gene: 12. This CDR3 is built from 18 residues. Germline V gene sequence: CDR1 WSHSY, CDR2 SAAADI.

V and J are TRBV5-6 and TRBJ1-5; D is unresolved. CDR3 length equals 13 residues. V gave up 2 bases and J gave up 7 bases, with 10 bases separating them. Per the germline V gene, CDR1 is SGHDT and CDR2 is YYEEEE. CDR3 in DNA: TGTGCCAGCAGCTTAACTACGGCCCAGCCCCAGCATTTT. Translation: CASSLTTAQPQHF.

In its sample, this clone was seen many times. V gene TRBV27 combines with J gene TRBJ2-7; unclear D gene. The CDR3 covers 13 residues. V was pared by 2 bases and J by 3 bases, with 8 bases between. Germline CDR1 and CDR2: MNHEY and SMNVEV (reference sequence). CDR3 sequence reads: CASSLKDGYEQYF. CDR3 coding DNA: TGTGCCAGCAGTTTAAAGGACGGCTACGAGCAGTACTTC.

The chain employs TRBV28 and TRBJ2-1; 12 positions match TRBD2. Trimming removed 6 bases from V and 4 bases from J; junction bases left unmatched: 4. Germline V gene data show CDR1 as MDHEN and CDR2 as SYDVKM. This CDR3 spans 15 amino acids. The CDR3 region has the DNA TGTGCCAGCAGCCCTAGCGGGGGGGGGTACAATGAGCAGTTCTTC. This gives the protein CASSPSGGGYNEQFF.

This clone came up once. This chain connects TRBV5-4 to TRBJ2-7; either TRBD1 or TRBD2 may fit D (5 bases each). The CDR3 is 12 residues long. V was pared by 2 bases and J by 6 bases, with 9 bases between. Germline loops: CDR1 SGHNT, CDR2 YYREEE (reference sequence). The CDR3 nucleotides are TGTGCCAGCAGCTTCGCAGGGACCGAGCAGTACTTC. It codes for CASSFAGTEQYF.

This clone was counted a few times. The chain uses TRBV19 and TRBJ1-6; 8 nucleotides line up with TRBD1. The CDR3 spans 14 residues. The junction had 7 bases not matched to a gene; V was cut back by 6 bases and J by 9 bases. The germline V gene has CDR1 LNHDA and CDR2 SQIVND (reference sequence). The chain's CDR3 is CASSIRGLRSPLHF. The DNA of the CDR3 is TGTGCCAGTAGCATCAGGGGGCTACGTTCACCCCTCCACTTT.

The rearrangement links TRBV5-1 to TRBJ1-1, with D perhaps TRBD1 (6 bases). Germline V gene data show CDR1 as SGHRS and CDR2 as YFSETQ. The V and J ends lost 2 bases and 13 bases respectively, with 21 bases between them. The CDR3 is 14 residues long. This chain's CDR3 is CASSLTGSASEVFF. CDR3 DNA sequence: TGCGCCAGCAGCTTAACAGGGTCCGCGAGCGAGGTTTTCTTT.

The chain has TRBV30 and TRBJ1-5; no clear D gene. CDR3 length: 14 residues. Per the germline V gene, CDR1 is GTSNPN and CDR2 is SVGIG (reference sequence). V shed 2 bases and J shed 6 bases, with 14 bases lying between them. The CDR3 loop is CAWSRTNPTQPQHF. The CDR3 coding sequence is TGTGCCTGGAGTAGGACCAACCCTACTCAGCCCCAGCATTTT.

The CDR3 bases are TGTGCCAGCAGCTTAGGAAGGGACGCAAAGGCAGATACGCAGTATTTT. Translated, it gives CASSLGRDAKADTQYF. The rearrangement uses TRBV11-3 and TRBJ2-3; D may be TRBD1 or TRBD2 (5 bases each). In germline, CDR1 is SGHNT, CDR2 YENEEA. CDR3 size: 16 residues. The V end was cut by 1 base, the J end by 4 bases, with 15 bases between.

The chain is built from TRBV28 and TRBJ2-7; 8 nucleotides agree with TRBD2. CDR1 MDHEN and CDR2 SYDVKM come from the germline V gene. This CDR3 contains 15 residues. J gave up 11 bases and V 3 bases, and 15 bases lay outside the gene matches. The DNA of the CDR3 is TGTGCCAGCAGTTTGTATGGCGGACTAGCCTTTAGGGAGTACTTC. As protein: CASSLYGGLAFREYF.